In this sample, the clone carrying this TCR beta chain turned up many times. Germline trimming cut 1 base from V and 2 bases from J; bases unmatched to any gene: 8. This CDR3 is 17 amino acids long. CDR1 is SGDLS and CDR2 is YYNGEE in the germline V gene. Stable hyperthyroidism: no ophthalmopathy progression over 18 months of follow-up. This record comes from a study of T cells in Graves' hyperthyroidism and ophthalmopathy. Amplification of TCR beta CDR3 regions was performed using RNA transcripts as template. TCR CDR3 underwent first-round RT-PCR with the HTBI primer set. TCRdb re-derived calls from the multiplex PCR reads in MiXCR, one entry per CDR3 protein. In the table there are under 800,000 distinct CDR3 sequences, 14% of which are singletons.

The receptor comes from a woman between 18 and 29 years old with Graves' hyperthyroidism. V is TRBV9 and J is TRBJ2-3, with TRBD2 matching over 9 bases. The sample comprised blood. CDR3 sequence (DNA): TGTGCCAGCAGCGTACCCTCTAGCGGGGACTCCACAGATACGCAGTATTTT. This gives the protein CASSVPSSGDSTDTQYF.